The 31 T cell receptor beta chains below were found in one sample sequenced in a study of blood T cell repertoires in COVID-19. The method was immunoSEQ multiplex PCR; TCRdb's version includes in-frame clones alone and lacks a portion of them. This sample yields 150,000 or so clones, of which approximately 80% are seen a single time; less than 6% belongs to the top ten. The sequenced material came from PBMCs or T cells enriched from blood (not recorded which). The receptors were gathered from a man aged 35 to 55 who had recovered from COVID-19.

The rearrangement uses TRBV7-3 and TRBJ2-2, with 8 bases that match TRBD1. This CDR3 contains 14 residues. V lost 5 bases and J lost 5; bases outside the gene matches: 4. Germline V gene data show CDR1 as SGHTA and CDR2 as FQGTGA. CDR3 protein: CASSRDRITGELFF. The CDR3 DNA reads TGTGCCAGCAGCCGGGACAGGATTACCGGGGAGCTGTTTTTT.

The CDR3 DNA sequence: TGTGCCAGCAGCCAAAGGACCGGGGATGGTCGGTATGGCTACACCTTC. It codes for CASSQRTGDGRYGYTF. The chain carries TRBV14 and TRBJ1-2; no reliable D call. The CDR3 has 16 residues. In germline, CDR1 is SGHDN, CDR2 FVKESK. Trimming took 2 bases from V and 5 from J, leaving 18 bases between them.

This clone occurred a few times. The rearrangement links TRBV7-8 to TRBJ1-2, with TRBD1 matching over 7 bases. Germline values: CDR1 SGHVS, CDR2 FQNEAQ. The CDR3 consists of 15 residues. V lost 5 bases, J lost 7 bases, and 13 bases stayed unmatched. The CDR3 protein is CASSQRDSLLFGYTF. CDR3 in DNA: TGTGCCAGCAGCCAAAGGGACAGTCTGTTGTTTGGCTACACCTTC.

This chain links TRBV18 with TRBJ2-2; 8 bases align to TRBD2. The V gene's germline CDR1 is KGHSH and CDR2 LQKENI. Trimming took 3 bases from V and 0 from J; bases not matched to a gene: 0. The length of the CDR3 is 15 residues. The CDR3 nucleotides are TGTGCCAGCTCACCTAGCGGGGCGAACACCGGGGAGCTGTTTTTT. Amino acid sequence: CASSPSGANTGELFF.

The J gene is TRBJ1-4, the V gene TRBV7-9, with D perhaps TRBD1 (6 bases). V lost 3 bases and J 3 bases, leaving 8 bases between the germline ends. The CDR3 runs 14 residues. From germline, CDR1 is SEHNR and CDR2 FQNEAQ (reference sequence). The CDR3 loop is CASSFQGSNEKLFF. The CDR3 DNA is TGTGCCAGCAGCTTTCAGGGGTCTAATGAAAAACTGTTTTTT.

V is TRBV5-1 and J is TRBJ2-5; 7 bases match TRBD1. V dropped 0 bases and J dropped 4; count of bases not matched to a gene: 12. Germline V gene lookup returns CDR1 SGHRS and CDR2 YFSETQ. The CDR3 has 17 residues. CDR3 region: CASSLGHTGARGETQYF. CDR3 DNA: TGCGCCAGCAGCTTGGGTCACACAGGGGCTCGGGGAGAGACCCAGTACTTC.

The rearrangement joins TRBV2 to TRBJ2-5; TRBD2 aligns across 10 bases. With V trimmed by 2 bases and J by 9 bases, 12 bases remained unmatched. CDR1 is SNHLY and CDR2 is FYNNEI in the germline V gene. This CDR3 is 16 amino acids long. CDR3 sequence reads: CASSESGAGGPEAQYF. CDR3 coding DNA: TGTGCCAGCAGTGAATCTGGAGCGGGGGGGCCGGAGGCCCAGTACTTC.

The chain joins TRBV4-2 to TRBJ2-7; 9 bases align to TRBD1. Trimming took 1 base from V and 3 from J; bases not matched to a gene: 4. The CDR3 sequence is 15 residues long. From germline, CDR1 is LGHNA and CDR2 YNFKEQ. The CDR3 DNA follows: TGTGCCAGCAGCCAAGCACAGGGGGCTAACTACGAGCAGTACGTC. Translation: CASSQAQGANYEQYV.

The table lists this clone with a count of one. The chain has TRBV13 and TRBJ1-3; D is possibly TRBD1 (5 bases). The CDR3 is 16 residues long. V lost 1 base to trimming and J lost 3 bases, with 13 bases between them. The germline V gene has CDR1 PRHDT and CDR2 FYEKMQ (reference sequence). CDR3 in amino acids: CASSLEIRGDGNTIYF. DNA for the CDR3: TGTGCCAGCAGCTTAGAAATTCGGGGGGATGGAAACACCATATATTTT.

The chain has TRBV7-6 and TRBJ2-1, with 9 bases identical to TRBD2. The CDR3 is 20 residues long. The germline V gene encodes CDR1 SGHVS and CDR2 FNYEAQ. V dropped 1 base and J dropped 0; count of bases not matched to a gene: 13. This chain's CDR3 is CASSLVPSGDVWTSYNEQFF. The CDR3, as DNA: TGTGCCAGCAGCTTAGTCCCTAGCGGGGATGTATGGACCTCCTACAATGAGCAGTTCTTC.

This rearrangement joins TRBV27 to TRBJ2-3; a possible D gene is TRBD2 (5 bases). With 1 base removed from V and 1 base from J, the gap between germline ends came to 6 bases. CDR3 length: 14 residues. The germline V gene has CDR1 MNHEY and CDR2 SMNVEV (reference sequence). In nucleotides, the CDR3 is TGTGCCAGCAGTTTATACGGGGGCACAGATACGCAGTATTTT. Residues: CASSLYGGTDTQYF.

The chain couples TRBV27 to TRBJ1-2; 9 nucleotides match TRBD1. Per the germline V gene, CDR1 is MNHEY and CDR2 is SMNVEV (reference sequence). The J segment lost 3 bases and the V segment lost 5 bases, leaving 7 bases of the junction unmatched. The CDR3 runs 15 residues. The CDR3 spells CASSAEGQGYYGYTF. DNA of the CDR3: TGTGCCAGCAGTGCCGAGGGACAGGGTTACTATGGCTACACCTTC.

The chain carries TRBV30 and TRBJ1-2; 7 bases map to TRBD1. The junction had 5 bases not matched to a gene; V was cut back by 3 bases and J by 7 bases. The CDR3 runs 12 residues. Germline V lookup: CDR1 GTSNPN, CDR2 SVGIG (reference sequence). The CDR3 coding sequence is TGTGCCTGGAGGACAGGGTTCGCTGGCTACACCTTC. The encoded protein is CAWRTGFAGYTF. Based on the CDR3 plus reference TRBV30 and TRBJ1-2, the full variable domain is SQTIHQWPATLVQPVGSPLSLECTVEGTSNPNLYWYRQAAGRGLQLLFYSVGIGQISSEVPQNLSASRPQDRQFILSSKKLLLSDSGFYLCAWRTGFAGYTFGSGTRLTVV.

The chain recombines TRBV7-2 with TRBJ2-5; the match to TRBD2 covers 7 bases. The germline V gene has CDR1 SGHTA and CDR2 FQGNSA. This CDR3 is built from 15 residues. V lost 1 base to trimming and J lost 7 bases; unmatched junction nucleotides: 9. The CDR3 loop reads CASSLVRGGEGTQYF. The CDR3 DNA is TGTGCCAGCAGCTTAGTCCGTGGGGGGGAAGGGACCCAGTACTTC.

The CDR3 loop reads CATSRTDPSVETQYF. CDR3 nucleotides: TGTGCCACCAGCAGGACAGATCCTTCTGTAGAGACCCAGTACTTC. V usage is TRBV24-1 and J usage is TRBJ2-5; D is possibly TRBD1 (6 bases). Germline assignment: CDR1 KGHDR and CDR2 SFDVKD. V was pared by 7 bases and J by 4 bases, with 18 bases between. The CDR3 consists of 15 residues.

The chain is built from TRBV5-4 and TRBJ1-2; D gene ambiguous. CDR3 size: 17 residues. From germline, CDR1 is SGHNT and CDR2 YYREEE (reference sequence). V lost 3 bases to trimming and J lost 3 bases, with 21 bases between them. For the CDR3, the DNA is TGTGCCAGCAGCTCCCAAATAGGAGGCCCCCCCGACTATGGCTACACCTTC. This sequence encodes CASSSQIGGPPDYGYTF.

The chain employs TRBV5-5 and TRBJ2-3; 9 bases are shared with TRBD2. This CDR3 region has 16 residues. Germline V gives CDR1 SGHKS, CDR2 YYEKEE (reference sequence). The V segment lost 4 bases and the J segment 3 bases; nucleotides outside the gene matches: 9. The chain's CDR3 is CASSTLAGGNTDTQYF. The CDR3 DNA follows: TGTGCCAGCAGCACGCTGGCGGGGGGGAATACAGATACGCAGTATTTT.

This clone was seen a handful of times. CDR3 sequence reads: CASSTTGNYGYTF. DNA of the CDR3: TGTGCCAGTAGTACGACAGGCAACTATGGCTACACCTTC. The rearrangement joins TRBV19 to TRBJ1-2; D might be TRBD1 (6 bases). V lost 4 bases and J lost 2, with 8 bases in between. The CDR3 is 13 amino acids. Germline-derived CDR1 and CDR2 are LNHDA and SQIVND (reference sequence).

V and J are TRBV5-1 and TRBJ2-2; 11 nucleotides match TRBD1. Germline values: CDR1 SGHRS, CDR2 YFSETQ. CDR3 length: 16 amino acids. J was trimmed by 7 bases and V by 3 bases; bases with no gene match: 8. The CDR3 DNA is TGCGCCAGCAGCTATACGGGACAGGGGGAATTCGGGGAGCTGTTTTTT. Its protein is CASSYTGQGEFGELFF.

This clone was observed a few times. The gene calls are TRBV2 and TRBJ2-3; D gene uncertain. Per the germline V gene, CDR1 is SNHLY and CDR2 is FYNNEI. The length of the CDR3 is 12 residues. The V end lost 3 bases, the J end lost 3 bases, and 4 bases lay between the germline ends. CDR3 coding DNA: TGTGCCAGCAGTGAGAGGACAGATACGCAGTATTTT. It codes for CASSERTDTQYF.

The chain is built from TRBV29-1 and TRBJ2-5, with 9 positions matching TRBD2. The CDR3 has 15 residues. The trim removed 2 bases at V and 4 bases at J, leaving 8 bases unmatched. Germline CDR1 is SQVTM and CDR2 is ANQGSEA. Here the CDR3 DNA reads TGCAGCGTTGAAAAGCTAGCGGGGTTAGCAGAGACCCAGTACTTC. It specifies CSVEKLAGLAETQYF.

This rearrangement joins TRBV19 to TRBJ1-2, with 11 bases that match TRBD1. Germline V gives CDR1 LNHDA, CDR2 SQIVND (reference sequence). V gave up 0 bases and J gave up 3 bases; unmatched junction bases: 9. The CDR3 is 18 residues long. Here the CDR3 DNA reads TGTGCCAGTAGTATAGAAACATCACCGGGACAGGGGGACTATGGCTACACCTTC. It specifies CASSIETSPGQGDYGYTF.

The table lists this clone with a few counts. V and J are TRBV7-9 and TRBJ2-1, with 8 bases matching TRBD2. Trimming cost V 4 bases and J 2 bases; bases outside gene matches: 4. Germline CDR1 reads SEHNR; CDR2 reads FQNEAQ (reference sequence). CDR3 size: 15 residues. The CDR3 loop reads CASSSGGPPYNEQFF. The DNA of the CDR3 is TGTGCCAGCAGCTCGGGGGGGCCCCCCTACAATGAGCAGTTCTTC.

J is TRBJ2-3 and V is TRBV24-1; 14 nucleotides agree with TRBD2. The germline CDR1 and CDR2 sequences are KGHDR and SFDVKD. V shed 4 bases, J shed 5 bases, and the junction held 7 bases outside the gene matches. The CDR3 has 17 amino acids. The CDR3: CATSDWMGTSGGDTQYF. CDR3 nucleotides: TGTGCCACCAGTGACTGGATGGGGACTAGCGGGGGAGATACGCAGTATTTT.

The chain carries TRBV5-4 and TRBJ1-2, with D unclear. Trimming took 5 bases from V and 10 from J, leaving 18 bases between them. This CDR3 is 13 amino acids long. Germline V gene lookup returns CDR1 SGHNT and CDR2 YYREEE (reference sequence). The CDR3 loop is CASSPGSEGDYTF. For the CDR3, the DNA is TGTGCCAGCAGTCCGGGGTCCGAGGGCGACTACACCTTC.

This sequence joins TRBV7-2 and TRBJ1-1, with D possibly being TRBD1 (6 bases). Germline V gene data show CDR1 as SGHTA and CDR2 as FQGNSA. CDR3 length: 16 amino acids. V gave up 5 bases and J gave up 5 bases, with 21 bases separating them. This CDR3 reads CASSAAVGGVGTEAFF. The CDR3 DNA reads TGTGCCAGCAGCGCCGCAGTAGGGGGTGTAGGTACTGAAGCTTTCTTT.

Many counts were recorded for this clone. Mismatch with germline at one junction end may stem from a read error. This chain joins TRBV5-6 and TRBJ1-2, with no clear D. The CDR3 runs to 11 residues. Looked up from germline, CDR1 is SGHDT and CDR2 is YYEEEE. The CDR3: CASSSGAGRLF. The CDR3 region has the DNA TGTGCCAGCAGCTCTGGCGCGGGGAGACTCTTC.

J is TRBJ1-1 and V is TRBV6-4; 7 bases are a match to TRBD1. The CDR3 loop spans 15 amino acids. Germline loops: CDR1 MRHNA, CDR2 SNTAGT. Unmatched junction bases numbered 11, after V lost 6 bases and J lost 4 bases. CDR3 coding DNA: TGTGCCAGCAGAGCCGAAGGGGGCGGAATCACTGAAGCTTTCTTT. Protein sequence: CASRAEGGGITEAFF.

This clone appeared a single time. This rearrangement joins TRBV19 to TRBJ1-4; D call uncertain. There are 13 residues in the CDR3. Germline assignment: CDR1 LNHDA and CDR2 SQIVND (reference sequence). Deletions cut 7 bases from V and 8 bases from J, with 14 bases between. The CDR3 region has the DNA TGTGCCAGTACCAGCACACGGCGGGAAAAACTGTTTTTT. Its protein product is CASTSTRREKLFF.

This clone was seen a handful of times. DNA of the CDR3: TGTGCCATCAGTGAGAGGCAGGGCTGGAGCTATGGCTACACCTTC. Residues: CAISERQGWSYGYTF. This chain uses TRBV10-3 with TRBJ1-2, with a weak D call TRBD1 (5 bases). This CDR3 has 15 amino acids. Germline V gene sequence: CDR1 ENHRY, CDR2 SYGVKD. Deletions cut 2 bases from V and 4 bases from J, with 14 bases between.

The V and J genes are TRBV19 and TRBJ2-1, with TRBD2 matching over 7 bases. The CDR3 is 13 residues long. Germline CDR1 and CDR2: LNHDA and SQIVND (reference sequence). Trimming took 8 bases from V and 2 from J; bases not matched to a gene: 3. CDR3: CASRGDPYNEQFF. The CDR3 bases are TGTGCCAGTCGGGGGGACCCCTACAATGAGCAGTTCTTC.